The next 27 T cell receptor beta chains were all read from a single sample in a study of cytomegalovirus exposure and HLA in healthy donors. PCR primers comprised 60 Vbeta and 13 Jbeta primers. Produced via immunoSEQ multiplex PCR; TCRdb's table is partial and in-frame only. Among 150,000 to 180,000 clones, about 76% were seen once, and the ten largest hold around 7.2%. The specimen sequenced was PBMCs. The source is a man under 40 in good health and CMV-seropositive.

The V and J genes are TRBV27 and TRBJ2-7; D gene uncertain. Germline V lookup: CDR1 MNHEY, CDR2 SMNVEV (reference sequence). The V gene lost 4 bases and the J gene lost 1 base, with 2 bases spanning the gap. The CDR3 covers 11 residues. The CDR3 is CASSSSYEQYF. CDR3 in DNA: TGTGCCAGCAGTTCGTCCTACGAGCAGTACTTC.

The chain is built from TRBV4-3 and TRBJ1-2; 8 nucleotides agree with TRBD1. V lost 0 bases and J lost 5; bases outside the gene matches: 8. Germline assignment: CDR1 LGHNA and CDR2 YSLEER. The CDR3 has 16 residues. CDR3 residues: CASSQEAGGRLYGYTF. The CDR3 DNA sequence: TGCGCCAGCAGCCAAGAGGCAGGGGGCCGTCTATATGGCTACACCTTC.

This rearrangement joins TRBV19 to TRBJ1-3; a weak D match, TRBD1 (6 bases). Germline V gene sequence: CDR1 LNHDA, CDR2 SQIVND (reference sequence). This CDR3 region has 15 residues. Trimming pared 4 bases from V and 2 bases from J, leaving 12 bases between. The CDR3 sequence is CASSTSQGTGNTIYF. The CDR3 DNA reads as TGTGCCAGTAGTACTTCACAGGGTACTGGAAACACCATATATTTT.

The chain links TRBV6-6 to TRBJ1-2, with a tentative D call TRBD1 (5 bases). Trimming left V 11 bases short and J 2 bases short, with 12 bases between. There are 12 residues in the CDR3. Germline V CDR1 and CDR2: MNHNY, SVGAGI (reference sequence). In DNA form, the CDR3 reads TGTGCCCACGGGGGGGGGAACTATGGCTACACCTTC. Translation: CAHGGGNYGYTF.

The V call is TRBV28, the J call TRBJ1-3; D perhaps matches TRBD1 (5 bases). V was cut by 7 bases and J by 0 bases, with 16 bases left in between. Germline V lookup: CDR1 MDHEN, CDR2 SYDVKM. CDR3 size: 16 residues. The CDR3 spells CASNTPRGHSGNTIYF. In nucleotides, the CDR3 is TGTGCCAGCAATACCCCAAGGGGCCACTCTGGAAACACCATATATTTT.

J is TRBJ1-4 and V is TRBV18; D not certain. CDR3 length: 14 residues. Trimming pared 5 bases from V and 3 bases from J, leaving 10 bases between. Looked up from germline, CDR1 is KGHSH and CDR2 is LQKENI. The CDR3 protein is CASSIQSPNEKLFF. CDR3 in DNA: TGTGCCAGCTCAATACAGAGTCCTAATGAAAAACTGTTTTTT.

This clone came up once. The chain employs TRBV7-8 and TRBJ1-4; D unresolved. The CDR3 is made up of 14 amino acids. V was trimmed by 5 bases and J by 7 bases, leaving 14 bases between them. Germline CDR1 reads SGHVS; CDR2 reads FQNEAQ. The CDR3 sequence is CASSRRLGSEKLFF. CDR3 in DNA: TGTGCCAGCAGCCGGAGGCTAGGGAGTGAAAAACTGTTTTTT. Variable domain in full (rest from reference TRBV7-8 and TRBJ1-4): GAGVSQSPRYKVAKRGQDVALRCDPISGHVSLFWYQQALGQGPEFLTYFQNEAQLDKSGLPSDRFFAERPEGSVSTLKIQRTQQEDSAVYLCASSRRLGSEKLFFGSGTQLSVL.

The CDR3 DNA reads as TGTGCCAGCAGTTTGACAGGGTACAATGAGCAGTTCTTC. It translates to CASSLTGYNEQFF. The chain is built from TRBV28 and TRBJ2-1, with TRBD1 matching over 7 bases. Per the germline V gene, CDR1 is MDHEN and CDR2 is SYDVKM. J gave up 4 bases and V 3 bases, and 0 bases lay outside the gene matches. The CDR3 has 13 residues.

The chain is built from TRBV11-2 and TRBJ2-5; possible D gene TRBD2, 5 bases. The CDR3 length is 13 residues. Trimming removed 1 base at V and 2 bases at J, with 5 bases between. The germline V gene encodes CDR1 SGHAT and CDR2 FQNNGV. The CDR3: CASSLGTQETQYF. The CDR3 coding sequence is TGTGCCAGCAGCTTAGGGACTCAAGAGACCCAGTACTTC.

CDR3 residues: CASSVEWANTEAFF. CDR3 sequence (DNA): TGTGCCAGCAGCGTAGAGTGGGCGAACACTGAAGCTTTCTTT. The chain carries TRBV9 and TRBJ1-1; no clear D. Germline V gene sequence: CDR1 SGDLS, CDR2 YYNGEE. The V and J ends lost 0 bases and 1 base respectively, with 7 bases between them. The CDR3 runs to 14 residues.

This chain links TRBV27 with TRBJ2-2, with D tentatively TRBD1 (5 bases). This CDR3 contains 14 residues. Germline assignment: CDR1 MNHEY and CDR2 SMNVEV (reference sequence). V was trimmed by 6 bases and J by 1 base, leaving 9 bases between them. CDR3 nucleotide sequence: TGTGCCAGCAGACGTGGACAGAACACCGGGGAGCTGTTTTTT. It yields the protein CASRRGQNTGELFF.

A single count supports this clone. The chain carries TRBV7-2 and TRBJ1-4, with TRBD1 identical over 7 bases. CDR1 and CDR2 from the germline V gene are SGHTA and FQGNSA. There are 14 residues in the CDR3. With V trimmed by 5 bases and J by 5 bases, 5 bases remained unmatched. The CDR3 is CASSKDRLNEKLFF. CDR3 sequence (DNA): TGTGCCAGCAGCAAGGACAGGCTAAATGAAAAACTGTTTTTT. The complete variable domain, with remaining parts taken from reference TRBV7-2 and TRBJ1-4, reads GAGVSQSPSNKVTEKGKDVELRCDPISGHTALYWYRQSLGQGLEFLIYFQGNSAPDKSGLPSDRFSAERTGGSVSTLTIQRTQQEDSAVYLCASSKDRLNEKLFFGSGTQLSVL.

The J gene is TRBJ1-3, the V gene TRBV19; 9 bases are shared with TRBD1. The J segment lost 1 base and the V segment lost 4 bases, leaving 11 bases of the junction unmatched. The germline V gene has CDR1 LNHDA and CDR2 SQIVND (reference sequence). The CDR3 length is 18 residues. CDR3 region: CASSRDRAIVPSGNTIYF. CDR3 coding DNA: TGTGCCAGTAGTAGGGACAGGGCTATAGTACCGTCTGGAAACACCATATATTTT.

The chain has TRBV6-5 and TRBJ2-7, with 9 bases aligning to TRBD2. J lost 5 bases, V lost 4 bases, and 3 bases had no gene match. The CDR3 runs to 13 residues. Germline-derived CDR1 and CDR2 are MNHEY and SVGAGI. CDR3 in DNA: TGTGCCAGCAGTTTGCGGGAGGGCCACGAGCAGTACTTC. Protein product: CASSLREGHEQYF.

The CDR3 DNA is TGTGCCAGCAGCCGAGGCGTGGGGGACAGGGTCGACGAGCAGTACTTC. Protein: CASSRGVGDRVDEQYF. The chain carries TRBV4-2 and TRBJ2-7; 9 positions match TRBD1. V lost 4 bases and J lost 5; bases outside the gene matches: 12. Germline CDR1 LGHNA, CDR2 YNFKEQ. The CDR3 length is 16 residues.

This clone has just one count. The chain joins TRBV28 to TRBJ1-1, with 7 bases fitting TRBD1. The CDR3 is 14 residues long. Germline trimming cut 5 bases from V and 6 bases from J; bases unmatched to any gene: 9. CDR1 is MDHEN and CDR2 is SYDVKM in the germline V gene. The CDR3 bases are TGTGCCAGCAGTATTCCGACAGGGATCGCTGAAGCTTTCTTT. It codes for CASSIPTGIAEAFF.

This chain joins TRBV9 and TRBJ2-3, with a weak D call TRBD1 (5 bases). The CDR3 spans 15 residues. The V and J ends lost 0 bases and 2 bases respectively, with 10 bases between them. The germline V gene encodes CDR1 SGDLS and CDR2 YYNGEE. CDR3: CASSVVGVDTDTQYF. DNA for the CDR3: TGTGCCAGCAGCGTAGTAGGGGTAGACACAGATACGCAGTATTTT.

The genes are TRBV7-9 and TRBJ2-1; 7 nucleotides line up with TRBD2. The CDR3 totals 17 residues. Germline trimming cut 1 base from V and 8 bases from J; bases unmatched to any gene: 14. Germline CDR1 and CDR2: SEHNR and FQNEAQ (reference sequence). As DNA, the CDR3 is TGTGCCAGCAGCTTAGGGACTCCTAGCGGATCCCCTGATGAGCAGTTCTTC. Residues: CASSLGTPSGSPDEQFF.

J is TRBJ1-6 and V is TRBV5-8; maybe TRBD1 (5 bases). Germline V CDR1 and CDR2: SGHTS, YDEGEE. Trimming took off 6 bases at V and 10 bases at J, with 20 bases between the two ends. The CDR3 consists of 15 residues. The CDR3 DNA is TGTGCCAGCATCCTACCGGTCTGGGGGGGATCACCCCTCCACTTT. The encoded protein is CASILPVWGGSPLHF.

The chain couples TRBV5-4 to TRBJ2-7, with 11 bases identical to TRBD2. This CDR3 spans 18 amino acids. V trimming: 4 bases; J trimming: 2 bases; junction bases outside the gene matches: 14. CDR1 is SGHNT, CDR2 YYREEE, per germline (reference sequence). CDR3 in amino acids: CASSLDRTSGSLAYEQYF. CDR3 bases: TGTGCCAGCAGCCTAGACCGGACTAGCGGGTCCCTAGCCTACGAGCAGTACTTC.

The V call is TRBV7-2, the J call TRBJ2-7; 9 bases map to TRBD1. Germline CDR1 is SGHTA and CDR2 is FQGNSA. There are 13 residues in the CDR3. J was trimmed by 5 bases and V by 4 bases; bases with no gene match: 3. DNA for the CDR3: TGTGCCAGCAGCTCGGGACAGGGTAACGAGCAGTACTTC. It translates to CASSSGQGNEQYF.

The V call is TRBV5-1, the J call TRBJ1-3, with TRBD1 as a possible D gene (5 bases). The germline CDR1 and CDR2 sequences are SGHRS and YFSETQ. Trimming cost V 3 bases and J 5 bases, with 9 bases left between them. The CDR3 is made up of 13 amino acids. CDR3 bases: TGCGCCAGCAGCTCGGGACTAAGAAACACCATATATTTT. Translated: CASSSGLRNTIYF.

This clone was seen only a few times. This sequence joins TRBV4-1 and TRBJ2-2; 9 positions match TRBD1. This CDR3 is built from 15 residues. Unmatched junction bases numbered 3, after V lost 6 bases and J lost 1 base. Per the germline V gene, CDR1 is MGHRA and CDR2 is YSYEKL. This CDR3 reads CASSGTGMNTGELFF. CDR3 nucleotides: TGCGCCAGCAGTGGGACAGGGATGAACACCGGGGAGCTGTTTTTT.

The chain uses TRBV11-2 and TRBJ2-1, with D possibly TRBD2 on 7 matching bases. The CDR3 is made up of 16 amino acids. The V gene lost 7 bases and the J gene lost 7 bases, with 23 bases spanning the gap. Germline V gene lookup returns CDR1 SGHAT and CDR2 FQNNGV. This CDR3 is CASNPFSAGAGNEQFF. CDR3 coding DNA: TGTGCCAGCAACCCCTTCTCCGCGGGGGCTGGGAATGAGCAGTTCTTC.

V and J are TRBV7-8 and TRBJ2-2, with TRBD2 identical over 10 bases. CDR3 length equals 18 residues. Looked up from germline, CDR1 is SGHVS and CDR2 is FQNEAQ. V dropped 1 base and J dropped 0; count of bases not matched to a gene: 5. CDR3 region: CASSLVLAGATNTGELFF. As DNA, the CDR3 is TGTGCCAGCAGCTTAGTTCTAGCGGGGGCTACGAACACCGGGGAGCTGTTTTTT.

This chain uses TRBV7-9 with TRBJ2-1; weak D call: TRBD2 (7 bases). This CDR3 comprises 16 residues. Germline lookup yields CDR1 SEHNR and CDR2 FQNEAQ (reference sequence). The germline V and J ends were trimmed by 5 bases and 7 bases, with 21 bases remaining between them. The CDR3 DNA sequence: TGTGCCAGCAGCCTCTCAGGGGTCCCGGGGGGAAATGAGCAGTTCTTC. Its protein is CASSLSGVPGGNEQFF.

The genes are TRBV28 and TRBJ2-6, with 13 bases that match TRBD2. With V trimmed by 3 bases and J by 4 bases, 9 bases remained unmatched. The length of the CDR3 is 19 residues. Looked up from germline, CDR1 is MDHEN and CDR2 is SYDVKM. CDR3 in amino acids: CASSFHRTSGRGGANVLTF. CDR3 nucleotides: TGTGCCAGCAGTTTCCACCGGACTAGCGGGAGAGGCGGGGCCAACGTCCTGACTTTC. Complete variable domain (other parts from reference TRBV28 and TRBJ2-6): DVKVTQSSRYLVKRTGEKVFLECVQDMDHENMFWYRQDPGLGLRLIYFSYDVKMKEKGDIPEGYSVSREKKERFSLILESASTNQTSMYLCASSFHRTSGRGGANVLTFGAGSRLTVL.